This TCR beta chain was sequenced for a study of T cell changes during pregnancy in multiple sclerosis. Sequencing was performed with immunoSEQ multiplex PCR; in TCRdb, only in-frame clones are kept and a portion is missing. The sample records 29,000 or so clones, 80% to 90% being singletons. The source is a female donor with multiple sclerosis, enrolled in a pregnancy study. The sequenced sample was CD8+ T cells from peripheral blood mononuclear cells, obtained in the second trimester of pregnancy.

The chain's CDR3 is CASSGQDYPNEQYF. In nucleotides, the CDR3 is TGTGCCAGCAGCGGACAGGATTACCCTAACGAGCAGTACTTC. The gene calls are TRBV9 and TRBJ2-7; D is perhaps TRBD1 (6 bases). The CDR3 runs 14 residues. V dropped 3 bases and J dropped 5 bases, with 15 bases sitting between them. The germline CDR1 and CDR2 sequences are SGDLS and YYNGEE.